This entry describes one T cell receptor (beta chain). The data were taken from a study of cytomegalovirus exposure and HLA in healthy donors. PCR was performed using 60 Vbeta and 13 Jbeta primers. TCRdb keeps only in-frame clones here, not all; method: immunoSEQ multiplex PCR. The table lists approximately 70,000 clones, over 75% of them singletons, with about 9.6% in the top ten. Sequenced sample: PBMCs. This clonotype was obtained from a man in his forties or fifties in good health and CMV-seronegative.

CDR3: CASSENRSYNEQFF. Here the CDR3 DNA reads TGTGCCAGCAGTGAAAACAGGTCCTACAATGAGCAGTTCTTC. V and J are TRBV2 and TRBJ2-1; TRBD1 might be the D (5 bases). The CDR3 is made up of 14 amino acids. CDR1 and CDR2 (germline): SNHLY, FYNNEI. V lost 2 bases and J 1 base, leaving 6 bases between the germline ends.